This T cell receptor beta chain derives from a study of T cells after yellow fever vaccination. As for this clonotype: What it recognizes is unknown. The junction and the germline gene differ at one end; a read error may be behind it.

CDR1 is SGHTA and CDR2 is FQGNSA in the germline V gene. The CDR3 sequence is 12 residues long. Universal primer sites and UMIs were introduced during 5'RACE template-switching synthesis of TCR cDNA. Via MiXCR, TCRdb re-called the 5' RACE reads, giving one row per CDR3 protein. The table has some 290,000 distinct CDR3 sequences, over 8.5% seen once; the top ten hold about 3%. Whole-study findings and limits: Bulk-population clonotypes that are abundant could appear as contaminants in FACS-sorted repertoires. Post-booster samples contained most primary-vaccination clones (about 96% CD4, almost 90% CD8).

This TCR came from a man aged 18 to 29 who received the YFV17D yellow fever vaccine. The gene calls are TRBV7-2 and TRBJ2-1; 10 positions match TRBD1. Source: CD4+ T cells sorted from PBMCs, taken 45 days after the yellow fever booster vaccination. Here the CDR3 reads CASSTPGQGSVF. The CDR3 DNA reads as TGTGCCAGCAGCACACCGGGACAGGGGTCGGTCTTC.